This TCR beta chain was documented in a study of Ad26.COV2.S vaccination and SARS-CoV-2 variants. Germline values: CDR1 SGDLS, CDR2 YYNGEE. Trimming left V 4 bases short and J 8 bases short, with 12 bases between. CDR3 size: 12 residues. This table comes from immunoSEQ multiplex PCR, and its TCRdb copy is limited to in-frame clones, with some not included. The data contain roughly 500,000 clones, 80% to 90% of them singletons. Treatment defined: some 20 received Ad26.COV2.S at low or high dose, single or two shots; about 5 received placebo; per-sample allocation not given. The study sampled participants on day 63 after the first vaccine or placebo injection.

The chain links TRBV9 to TRBJ1-1; D may be TRBD1 (5 bases). The origin of this receptor is a person aged 18-65 years who received the Ad26.COV2.S COVID-19 vaccine or a placebo. The sample here was peripheral blood, taken in a trial of Ad26.COV2.S vaccine versus placebo. Here the CDR3 reads CASSKGSGEAFF. The CDR3 coding sequence is TGTGCCAGCAGCAAGGGGTCAGGGGAAGCTTTCTTT.